This TCR beta chain originates from a study of cytomegalovirus exposure and HLA in healthy donors. Whole-study results and caveats: The study found most TCR sequences rare, yet found some public TCRs in many donors. For TCR beta chains, V- and J-gene trimming was later linked to a missense DCLRE1C variant. The authors confirmed in vitro that a few CMV-associated chains were specific for CMV antigens.

Worth noting for this clone: What it binds is unknown.

This CDR3 contains 14 residues. Germline V CDR1 and CDR2: SGHTA, FQGTGA. V lost 3 bases, J lost 6 bases, and 4 bases stayed unmatched. PCR was performed using 60 Vbeta and 13 Jbeta primers. In the original workflow: Around 10 million of the approximately 80 million unique TCR beta chains counted in a later analysis were shared. Sequencing used immunoSEQ multiplex PCR; TCRdb keeps in-frame clones, though not all of them. V and J calls and clone size come straight from that table; D and trimming were deduced from the DNA. The data contain around 150,000 clones, roughly 78% of them seen just once; the ten biggest clones take up around 6.6%.

Sequenced sample: PBMCs. This sequence joins TRBV7-3 and TRBJ2-1, with 8 nucleotides matching TRBD2. This clonotype was obtained from a man aged 45-60 years in good health and CMV-seropositive. The chain's CDR3 is CASSFLGRANEQFF. DNA of the CDR3: TGTGCCAGCAGCTTCCTCGGGAGGGCCAATGAGCAGTTCTTC.